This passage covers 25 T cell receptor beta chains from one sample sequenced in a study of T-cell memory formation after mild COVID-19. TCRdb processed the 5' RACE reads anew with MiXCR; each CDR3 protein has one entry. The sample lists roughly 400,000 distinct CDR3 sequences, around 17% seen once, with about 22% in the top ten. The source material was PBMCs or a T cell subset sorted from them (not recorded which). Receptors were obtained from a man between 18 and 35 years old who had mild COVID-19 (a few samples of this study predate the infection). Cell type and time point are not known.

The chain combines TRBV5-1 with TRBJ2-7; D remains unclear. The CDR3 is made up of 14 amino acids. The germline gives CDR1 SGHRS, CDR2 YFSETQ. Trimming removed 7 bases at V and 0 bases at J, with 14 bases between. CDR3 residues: CASRPGPSSYEQYV. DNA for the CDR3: TGCGCCAGCCGCCCCGGGCCGAGCTCCTACGAGCAGTACGTC.

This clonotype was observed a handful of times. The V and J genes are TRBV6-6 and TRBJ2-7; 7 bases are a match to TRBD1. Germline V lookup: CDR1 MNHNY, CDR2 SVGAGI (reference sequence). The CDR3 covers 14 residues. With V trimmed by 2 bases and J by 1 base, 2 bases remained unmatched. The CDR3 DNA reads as TGTGCCAGCAGTTACACGGACAGGTCCTACGAGCAGTACGTC. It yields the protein CASSYTDRSYEQYV.

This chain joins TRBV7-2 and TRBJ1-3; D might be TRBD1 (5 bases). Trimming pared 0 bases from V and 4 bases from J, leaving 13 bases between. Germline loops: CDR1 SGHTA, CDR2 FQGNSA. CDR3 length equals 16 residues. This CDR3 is CASSLAAPGGGNTIYF. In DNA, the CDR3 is TGTGCCAGCAGCTTAGCCGCTCCGGGGGGAGGAAACACCATATATTTT.

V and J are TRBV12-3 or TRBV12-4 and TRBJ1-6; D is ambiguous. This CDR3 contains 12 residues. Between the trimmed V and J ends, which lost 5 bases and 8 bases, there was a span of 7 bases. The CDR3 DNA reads TGTGCCAGCAGTCCCCCATATTCACCCCTCCACTTT. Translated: CASSPPYSPLHF.

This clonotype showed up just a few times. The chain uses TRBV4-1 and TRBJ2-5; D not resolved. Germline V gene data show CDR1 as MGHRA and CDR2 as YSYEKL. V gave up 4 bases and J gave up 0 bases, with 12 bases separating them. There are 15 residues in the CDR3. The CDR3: CASSPLVGYQETQYF. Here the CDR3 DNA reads TGCGCCAGCAGCCCCCTGGTCGGATACCAAGAGACCCAGTACTTC.

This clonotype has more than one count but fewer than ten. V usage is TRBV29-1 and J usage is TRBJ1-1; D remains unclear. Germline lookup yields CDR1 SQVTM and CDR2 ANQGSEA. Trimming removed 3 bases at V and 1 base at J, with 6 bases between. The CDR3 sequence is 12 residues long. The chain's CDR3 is CSVDSWNTEAFF. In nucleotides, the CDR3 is TGCAGCGTTGACAGCTGGAACACTGAAGCTTTCTTT.

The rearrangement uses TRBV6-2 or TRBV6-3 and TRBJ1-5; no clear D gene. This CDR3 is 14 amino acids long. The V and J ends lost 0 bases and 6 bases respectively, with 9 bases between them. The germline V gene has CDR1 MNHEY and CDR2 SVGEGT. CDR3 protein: CASSYSMARQPQHF. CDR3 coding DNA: TGTGCCAGCAGTTACTCGATGGCGCGTCAGCCCCAGCATTTT.

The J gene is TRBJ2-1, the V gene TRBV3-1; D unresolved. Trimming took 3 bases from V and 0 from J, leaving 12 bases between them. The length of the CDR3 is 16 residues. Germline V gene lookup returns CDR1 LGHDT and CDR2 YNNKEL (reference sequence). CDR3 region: CASSQFGAISYNEQFF. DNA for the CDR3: TGTGCCAGCAGCCAGTTTGGCGCGATCTCCTACAATGAGCAGTTCTTC.

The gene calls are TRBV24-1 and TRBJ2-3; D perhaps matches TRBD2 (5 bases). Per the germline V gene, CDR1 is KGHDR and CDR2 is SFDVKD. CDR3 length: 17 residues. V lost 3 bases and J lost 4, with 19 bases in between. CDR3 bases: TGTGCCACCAGTGATACAATGATGCTCCCGGAGGCAGATACGCAGTATTTT. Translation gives CATSDTMMLPEADTQYF.

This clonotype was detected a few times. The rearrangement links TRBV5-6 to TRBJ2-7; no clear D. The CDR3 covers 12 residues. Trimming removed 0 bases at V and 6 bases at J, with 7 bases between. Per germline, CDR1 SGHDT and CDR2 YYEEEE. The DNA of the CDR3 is TGTGCCAGCAGCTTGGGTCTGGCCGAGCAGTACTTC. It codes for CASSLGLAEQYF. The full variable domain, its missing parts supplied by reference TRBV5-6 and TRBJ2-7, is DAGVTQSPTHLIKTRGQQVTLRCSPKSGHDTVSWYQQALGQGPQFIFQYYEEEERQRGNFPDRFSGHQFPNYSSELNVNALLLGDSALYLCASSLGLAEQYFGPGTRLTVT.

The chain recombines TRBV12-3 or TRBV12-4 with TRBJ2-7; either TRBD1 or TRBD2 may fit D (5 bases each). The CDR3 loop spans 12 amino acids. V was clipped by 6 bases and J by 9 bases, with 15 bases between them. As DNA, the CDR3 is TGTGCCAGCAGGGGCGAGGGAAGGGGGCAGTACTTC. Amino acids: CASRGEGRGQYF.

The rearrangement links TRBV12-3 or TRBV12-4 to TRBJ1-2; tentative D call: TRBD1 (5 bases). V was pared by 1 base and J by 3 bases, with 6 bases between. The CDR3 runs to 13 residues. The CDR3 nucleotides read TGTGCCAGCAGTTTAGGGGACTACTATGGCTACACCTTC. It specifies CASSLGDYYGYTF.

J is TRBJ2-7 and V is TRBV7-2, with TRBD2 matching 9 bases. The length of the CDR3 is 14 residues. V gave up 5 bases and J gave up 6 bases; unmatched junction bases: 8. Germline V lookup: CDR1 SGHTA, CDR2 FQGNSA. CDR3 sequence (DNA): TGTGCCAGCAGCCAGGGACTAGCAGTCACCGAGCAGTACTTC. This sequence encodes CASSQGLAVTEQYF. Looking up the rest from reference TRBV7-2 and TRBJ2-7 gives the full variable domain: GAGVSQSPSNKVTEKGKDVELRCDPISGHTALYWYRQSLGQGLEFLIYFQGNSAPDKSGLPSDRFSAERTGGSVSTLTIQRTQQEDSAVYLCASSQGLAVTEQYFGPGTRLTVT.

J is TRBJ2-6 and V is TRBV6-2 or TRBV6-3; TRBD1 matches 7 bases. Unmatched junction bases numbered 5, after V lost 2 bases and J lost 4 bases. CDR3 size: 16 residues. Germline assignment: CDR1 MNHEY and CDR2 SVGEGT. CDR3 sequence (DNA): TGTGCCAGCAGTTACCCGGGACAGTCCGGGGCCAACGTCCTGACTTTC. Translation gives CASSYPGQSGANVLTF.

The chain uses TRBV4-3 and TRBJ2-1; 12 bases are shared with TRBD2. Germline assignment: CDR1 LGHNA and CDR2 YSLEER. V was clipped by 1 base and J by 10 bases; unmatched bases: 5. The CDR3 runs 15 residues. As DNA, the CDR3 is TGCGCCAGCAGCCAAGCGCTAGCGGGGGGGCAGGAGCAGTTCTTC. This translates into CASSQALAGGQEQFF.

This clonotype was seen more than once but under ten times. CDR3 sequence reads: CAWSVRGTDTQYF. CDR3 sequence (DNA): TGTGCCTGGAGTGTAAGGGGGACGGATACGCAGTATTTT. The chain employs TRBV30 and TRBJ2-3, with D possibly matching TRBD1 (6 bases). The CDR3 has 13 residues. The germline CDR1 and CDR2 sequences are GTSNPN and SVGIG (reference sequence). The ends were cut back, 0 bases at V and 6 bases at J, with 10 bases in the middle.

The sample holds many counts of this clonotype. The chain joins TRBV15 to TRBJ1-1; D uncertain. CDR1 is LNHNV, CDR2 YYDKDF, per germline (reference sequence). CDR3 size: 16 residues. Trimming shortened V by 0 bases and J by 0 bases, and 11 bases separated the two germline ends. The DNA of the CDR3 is TGTGCCACCAGCAGAGATCCCCGACCGATGAACACTGAAGCTTTCTTT. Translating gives CATSRDPRPMNTEAFF.

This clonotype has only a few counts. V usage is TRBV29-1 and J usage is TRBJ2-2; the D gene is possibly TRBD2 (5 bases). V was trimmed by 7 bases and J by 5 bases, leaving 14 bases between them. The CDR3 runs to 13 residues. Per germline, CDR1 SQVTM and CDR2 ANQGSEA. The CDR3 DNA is TGCAGCGCCCTCGGACTTGAAACCGGGGAGCTGTTTTTT. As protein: CSALGLETGELFF.

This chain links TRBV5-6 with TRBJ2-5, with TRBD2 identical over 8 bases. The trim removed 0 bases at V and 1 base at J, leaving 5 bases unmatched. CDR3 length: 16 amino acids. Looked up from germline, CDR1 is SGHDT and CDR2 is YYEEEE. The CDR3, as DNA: TGTGCCAGCAGCTTGGAAGCGGGGGTTACCCAAGAGACCCAGTACTTC. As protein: CASSLEAGVTQETQYF.

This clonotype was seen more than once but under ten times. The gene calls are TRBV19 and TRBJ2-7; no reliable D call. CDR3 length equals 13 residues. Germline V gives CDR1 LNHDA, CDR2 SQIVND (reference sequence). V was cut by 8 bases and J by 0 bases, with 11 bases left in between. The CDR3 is CASGKGNSYEQYF. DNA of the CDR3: TGTGCCAGTGGGAAGGGAAACTCCTACGAGCAGTACTTC.

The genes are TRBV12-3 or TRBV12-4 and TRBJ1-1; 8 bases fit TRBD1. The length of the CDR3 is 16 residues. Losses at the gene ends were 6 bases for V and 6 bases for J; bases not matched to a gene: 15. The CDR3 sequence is CASSPTGVSGGAEAFF. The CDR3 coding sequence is TGTGCCAGCAGCCCGACAGGGGTCTCCGGAGGCGCTGAAGCTTTCTTT.

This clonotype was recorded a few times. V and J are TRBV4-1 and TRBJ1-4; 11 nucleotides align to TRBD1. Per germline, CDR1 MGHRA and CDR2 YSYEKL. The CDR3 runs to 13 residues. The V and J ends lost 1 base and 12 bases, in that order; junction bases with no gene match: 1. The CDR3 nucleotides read TGCGCCAGCAGCCAAGGGACAGGGGGCGAACTGTTTTTT. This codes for CASSQGTGGELFF.

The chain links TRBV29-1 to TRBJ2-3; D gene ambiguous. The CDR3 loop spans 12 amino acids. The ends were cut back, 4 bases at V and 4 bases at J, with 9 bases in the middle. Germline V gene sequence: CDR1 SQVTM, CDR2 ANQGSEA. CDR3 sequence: CSVGTESDTQYF. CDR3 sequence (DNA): TGCAGCGTTGGTACGGAGTCAGATACGCAGTATTTT.

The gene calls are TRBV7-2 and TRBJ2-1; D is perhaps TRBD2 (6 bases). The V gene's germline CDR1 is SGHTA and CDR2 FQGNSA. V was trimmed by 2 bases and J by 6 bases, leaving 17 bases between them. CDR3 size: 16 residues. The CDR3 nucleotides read TGTGCCAGCAGCTTACCAGAGGGCGGGAACCCCAATGAGCAGTTCTTC. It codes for CASSLPEGGNPNEQFF.

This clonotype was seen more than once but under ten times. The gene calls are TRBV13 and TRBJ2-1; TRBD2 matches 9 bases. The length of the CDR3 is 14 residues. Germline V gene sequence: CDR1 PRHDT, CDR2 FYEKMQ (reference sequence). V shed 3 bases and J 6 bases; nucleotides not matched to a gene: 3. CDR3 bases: TGTGCCAGCAGCTTTATAGCGGGGGTCAATGAGCAGTTCTTC. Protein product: CASSFIAGVNEQFF.